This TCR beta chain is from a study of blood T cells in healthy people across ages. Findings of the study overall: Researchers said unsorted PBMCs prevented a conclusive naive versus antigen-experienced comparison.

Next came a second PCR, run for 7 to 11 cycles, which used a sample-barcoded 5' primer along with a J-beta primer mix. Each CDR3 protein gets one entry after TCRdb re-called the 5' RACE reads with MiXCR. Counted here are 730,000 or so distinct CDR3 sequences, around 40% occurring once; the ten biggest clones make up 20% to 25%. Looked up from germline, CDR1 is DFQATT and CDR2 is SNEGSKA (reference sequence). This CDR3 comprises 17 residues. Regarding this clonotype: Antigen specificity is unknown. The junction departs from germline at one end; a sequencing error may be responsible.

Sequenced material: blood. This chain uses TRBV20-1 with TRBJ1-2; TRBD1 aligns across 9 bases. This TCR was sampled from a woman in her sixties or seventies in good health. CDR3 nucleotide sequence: TGCAGTACTAGAGATCGCTACAGGGGGCGTTTGTACTATGGCTACACCTTC. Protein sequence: CSTRDRYRGRLYYGYTF.